These 25 T cell receptor beta chains originate from one sample sequenced in a study of cytomegalovirus exposure and HLA in healthy donors. Profiling relied on immunoSEQ multiplex PCR, and the TCRdb table lists in-frame clones only, not all of them. The repertoire holds 150,000 to 200,000 clones, roughly 84% seen once, with about 10% in the top ten. Sequencing was done on a sample of PBMCs. These receptors were collected from a man aged 25-45 years in good health and CMV-seropositive.

The J gene is TRBJ2-7, the V gene TRBV5-1; 7 nucleotides line up with TRBD1. Germline V gives CDR1 SGHRS, CDR2 YFSETQ. Trimming took 4 bases from V and 3 from J; bases not matched to a gene: 7. The CDR3 covers 14 residues. The CDR3 nucleotides read TGCGCCAGCAGCCCTGACAGGGCCTACTACGAGCAGTACTTC. Amino acids: CASSPDRAYYEQYF. Full variable domain (outside the CDR3, taken from reference TRBV5-1 and TRBJ2-7): KAGVTQTPRYLIKTRGQQVTLSCSPISGHRSVSWYQQTPGQGLQFLFEYFSETQRNKGNFPGRFSGRQFSNSRSEMNVSTLELGDSALYLCASSPDRAYYEQYFGPGTRLTVT.

This chain links TRBV28 with TRBJ1-1; 7 nucleotides align to TRBD1. CDR1 is MDHEN, CDR2 SYDVKM, per germline. The ends lost 6 bases at V and 3 bases at J; junction bases unmatched: 7. The CDR3 is 14 residues long. The CDR3 DNA reads as TGTGCCAGCAGCCACGACAGGGAGGACACTGAAGCTTTCTTT. It translates to CASSHDREDTEAFF.

With regard to this clone: This CDR3 is missing its conserved last phenylalanine or tryptophan, likely due to a read error. No DNA is shown, since the ends of the CDR3 on it are uncertain; the CDR3 is the one TCRdb lists. This rearrangement joins TRBV7-9 to TRBJ2-7; TRBD2 was called by the table and not checked on the DNA. Inclusive of both ends, the CDR3 amounts to 13 amino acids. The germline gives CDR1 SEHNR, CDR2 FQNEAQ (reference sequence). CDR3 region: CASSPGLAGGITS.

The V gene is TRBV6-6, the J gene TRBJ2-7; TRBD1 matches 8 bases. The germline CDR1 and CDR2 sequences are MNHNY and SVGAGI (reference sequence). CDR3 size: 15 residues. The V gene end was trimmed by 2 bases and the J gene end by 3 bases; junction bases not matched to a gene: 6. As DNA, the CDR3 is TGTGCCAGCAGTTACCAGGGGGCGCGGGTCTACGAGCAGTACTTC. It is translated as CASSYQGARVYEQYF.

This rearrangement joins TRBV27 to TRBJ2-7; 8 nucleotides match TRBD1. J was trimmed by 1 base and V by 8 bases; bases with no gene match: 1. CDR1 is MNHEY and CDR2 is SMNVEV in the germline V gene (reference sequence). The CDR3 contains 12 residues. The CDR3 loop is CASGQGSYEQYF. CDR3 coding DNA: TGTGCCAGCGGACAGGGTTCCTACGAGCAGTACTTC.

The chain links TRBV6-1 to TRBJ2-7, with a possible D match to TRBD2 (6 bases). This CDR3 contains 15 residues. Germline loops: CDR1 MNHNS, CDR2 SASEGT. Trimming pared 7 bases from V and 6 bases from J, leaving 22 bases between. The CDR3: CASTLTGLGGGEQYF. The DNA for the CDR3 is TGTGCCAGCACGTTGACCGGCCTGGGGGGTGGCGAGCAGTACTTC.

The chain uses TRBV4-1 and TRBJ1-6; D is unresolved. V was pared by 1 base and J by 7 bases, with 5 bases between. The CDR3 is made up of 13 amino acids. The germline V gene has CDR1 MGHRA and CDR2 YSYEKL. CDR3 residues: CASSQARNSPLHF. The DNA of the CDR3 is TGCGCCAGCAGCCAAGCCAGGAATTCACCCCTCCACTTT.

The chain recombines TRBV7-3 with TRBJ2-5, with 10 positions matching TRBD2. After removal of 5 bases from V and 3 bases from J, the junction contained 6 bases not matched to a gene. Germline loops: CDR1 SGHTA, CDR2 FQGTGA. This CDR3 has 15 amino acids. CDR3 sequence reads: CASSPGTSEEETQYF. The CDR3 region has the DNA TGTGCCAGCAGCCCCGGGACTAGCGAGGAAGAGACCCAGTACTTC.

The genes are TRBV10-3 and TRBJ1-3, with TRBD1 matching 7 bases. Trimming cost V 3 bases and J 0 bases; bases outside gene matches: 2. Germline loops: CDR1 ENHRY, CDR2 SYGVKD. The CDR3 sequence is 15 residues long. CDR3 protein: CAISDWTGSGNTIYF. In DNA, the CDR3 is TGTGCCATCAGTGACTGGACAGGCTCTGGAAACACCATATATTTT.

The V call is TRBV5-3, the J call TRBJ2-7, with unresolved D. Being an ORF, TRBV5-3 has a function that is uncertain. This CDR3 comprises 13 residues. V was clipped by 0 bases and J by 3 bases, with 7 bases between them. The CDR3 region has the DNA TGTGCCAGAAGCTTGGATGGAGTCTACGAGCAGTACTTC. Protein sequence: CARSLDGVYEQYF.

The chain recombines TRBV28 with TRBJ2-7; 8 bases match TRBD2. Germline V CDR1 and CDR2: MDHEN, SYDVKM. The CDR3 has 13 residues. The V segment lost 4 bases and the J segment 7 bases; nucleotides outside the gene matches: 6. CDR3 sequence (DNA): TGTGCCAGCAGTTCGGGGGGGCGGGAAGAGCAGTACTTC. Amino acids: CASSSGGREEQYF. Looking up the rest from reference TRBV28 and TRBJ2-7 gives the full variable domain: DVKVTQSSRYLVKRTGEKVFLECVQDMDHENMFWYRQDPGLGLRLIYFSYDVKMKEKGDIPEGYSVSREKKERFSLILESASTNQTSMYLCASSSGGREEQYFGPGTRLTVT.

Only one count was recorded for this clone. This chain connects TRBV6-1 to TRBJ2-1, with a tentative D call TRBD2 (6 bases). Germline lookup yields CDR1 MNHNS and CDR2 SASEGT. The CDR3 consists of 15 residues. V was trimmed by 5 bases and J by 0 bases, leaving 11 bases between them. This CDR3 is CASSPAGSSYNEQFF. CDR3 bases: TGTGCCAGCAGTCCAGCGGGCAGCTCCTACAATGAGCAGTTCTTC.

The chain uses TRBV9 and TRBJ2-2; TRBD2 matches 14 bases. Germline V CDR1 and CDR2: SGDLS, YYNGEE. J was trimmed by 5 bases and V by 0 bases; bases with no gene match: 6. The CDR3 totals 18 residues. As DNA, the CDR3 is TGTGCCAGCAGCGTAGGACCGACTAGCGGGAGGGCTACCGGGGAGCTGTTTTTT. Translated: CASSVGPTSGRATGELFF.

This chain uses TRBV6-5 with TRBJ1-5; TRBD1 aligns across 8 bases. With 4 bases clipped from V and 3 bases from J, the junction kept 5 bases outside the gene matches. Germline lookup yields CDR1 MNHEY and CDR2 SVGAGI. The CDR3 length is 15 residues. In nucleotides, the CDR3 is TGTGCCAGCAGTTCGTACAGGGGGTCCAATCAGCCCCAGCATTTT. This gives the protein CASSSYRGSNQPQHF.

The chain combines TRBV7-9 with TRBJ2-1, with D perhaps matching TRBD2 (5 bases). This CDR3 is built from 14 residues. The V and J ends lost 7 bases and 3 bases respectively, with 13 bases between them. CDR1 and CDR2 from the germline V gene are SEHNR and FQNEAQ (reference sequence). The DNA of the CDR3 is TGTGCCAGCACCCTTTCGGCGGGCTACAATGAGCAGTTCTTC. Its protein product is CASTLSAGYNEQFF.

The rearrangement joins TRBV5-1 to TRBJ2-2; 11 positions match TRBD1. The trim removed 4 bases at V and 7 bases at J, leaving 9 bases unmatched. Germline CDR1 SGHRS, CDR2 YFSETQ. The CDR3 runs 16 residues. DNA of the CDR3: TGCGCCAGCAGCGTCGGGACAGGGGGATCGATCGGGGAGCTGTTTTTT. Translating it yields CASSVGTGGSIGELFF.

The gene calls are TRBV29-1 and TRBJ2-7, with D perhaps TRBD1 (6 bases). The germline V gene has CDR1 SQVTM and CDR2 ANQGSEA. The CDR3 is 15 residues long. With 3 bases removed from V and 0 bases from J, the gap between germline ends came to 15 bases. The CDR3 bases are TGCAGCGTTGATGTAGGGGGATCCCTCTCCTACGAGCAGTACTTC. Translation gives CSVDVGGSLSYEQYF.

The gene calls are TRBV6-6 and TRBJ2-1; 7 bases map to TRBD2. This CDR3 has 15 amino acids. CDR1 is MNHNY, CDR2 SVGAGI, per germline (reference sequence). V was pared by 2 bases and J by 8 bases, with 9 bases of the junction left unmatched. The CDR3 loop reads CASSYLSGAADEQFF. CDR3 coding DNA: TGTGCCAGCAGTTACCTGAGCGGGGCGGCGGATGAGCAGTTCTTC.

The rearrangement links TRBV14 to TRBJ2-7, with 7 bases that match TRBD1. The CDR3 runs 15 residues. Germline V gives CDR1 SGHDN, CDR2 FVKESK. The trim removed 3 bases at V and 3 bases at J, leaving 8 bases unmatched. CDR3 sequence: CASSHNRGSLYEQYF. In DNA form, the CDR3 reads TGTGCCAGCAGCCACAACAGGGGTAGTCTCTACGAGCAGTACTTC.

This clone was picked up one time. The genes are TRBV4-3 and TRBJ1-2; tentatively, D is TRBD1 (6 bases). CDR1 is LGHNA and CDR2 is YSLEER in the germline V gene. Trimming cost V 0 bases and J 5 bases, with 7 bases left between them. The CDR3 is 13 amino acids. The CDR3 sequence: CASSQEDRYGYTF. The CDR3 DNA is TGCGCCAGCAGCCAAGAAGACAGGTATGGCTACACCTTC.

Written as DNA, the CDR3 is TGTGCCAGCAGTTTCGCAGGGAGCACAGATACGCAGTATTTT. It specifies CASSFAGSTDTQYF. J is TRBJ2-3 and V is TRBV27; TRBD1 is a possible D gene (5 bases). Trimming took off 3 bases at V and 0 bases at J, with 7 bases between the two ends. The CDR3 contains 14 residues. Germline V gives CDR1 MNHEY, CDR2 SMNVEV (reference sequence).

V is TRBV28 and J is TRBJ1-1, with 8 bases fitting TRBD1. V trimming: 5 bases; J trimming: 1 base; junction bases outside the gene matches: 6. The germline CDR1 and CDR2 sequences are MDHEN and SYDVKM. The CDR3 is made up of 15 amino acids. CDR3 loop: CASSTRTGQNTEAFF. In nucleotides, the CDR3 is TGTGCCAGCAGTACCCGGACAGGGCAGAACACTGAAGCTTTCTTT.

The table lists this clone with a few counts. The chain links TRBV5-1 to TRBJ2-1, with no clear D. CDR1 and CDR2 from the germline V gene are SGHRS and YFSETQ. The CDR3 is 17 residues long. The V and J ends lost 2 bases and 0 bases respectively, with 15 bases between them. The CDR3 protein is CASSLTTSRSSYNEQFF. The CDR3 DNA sequence: TGCGCCAGCAGCTTAACAACCTCACGCAGCTCCTACAATGAGCAGTTCTTC.

J is TRBJ1-4 and V is TRBV5-5; 7 bases are a match to TRBD1. The ends lost 1 base at V and 7 bases at J; junction bases unmatched: 7. Germline V gene data show CDR1 as SGHKS and CDR2 as YYEKEE (reference sequence). The CDR3 spans 15 residues. The CDR3 DNA is TGTGCCAGCAGCTTGACAGGGGTGGAGGGTGAAAAACTGTTTTTT. Protein product: CASSLTGVEGEKLFF.

This chain links TRBV4-3 with TRBJ1-1; maybe TRBD1 (6 bases). Trimming removed 0 bases from V and 7 bases from J, with 9 bases in between. Per the germline V gene, CDR1 is LGHNA and CDR2 is YSLEER. The CDR3 is made up of 13 amino acids. The CDR3 sequence: CASSQDRGREAFF. CDR3 nucleotide sequence: TGCGCCAGCAGCCAAGACAGGGGCCGTGAAGCTTTCTTT.